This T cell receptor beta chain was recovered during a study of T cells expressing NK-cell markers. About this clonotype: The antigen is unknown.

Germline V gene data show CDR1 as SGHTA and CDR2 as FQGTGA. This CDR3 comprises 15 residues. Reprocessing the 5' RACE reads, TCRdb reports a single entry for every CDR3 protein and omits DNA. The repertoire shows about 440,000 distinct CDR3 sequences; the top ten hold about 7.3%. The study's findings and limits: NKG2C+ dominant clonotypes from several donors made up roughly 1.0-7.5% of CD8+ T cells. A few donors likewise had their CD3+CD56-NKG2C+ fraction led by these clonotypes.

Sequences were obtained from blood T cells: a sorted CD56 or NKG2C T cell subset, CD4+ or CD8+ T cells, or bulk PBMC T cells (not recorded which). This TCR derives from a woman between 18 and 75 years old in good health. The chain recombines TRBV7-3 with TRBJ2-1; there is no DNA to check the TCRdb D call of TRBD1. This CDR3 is CASSSGTGFNNEQFF.